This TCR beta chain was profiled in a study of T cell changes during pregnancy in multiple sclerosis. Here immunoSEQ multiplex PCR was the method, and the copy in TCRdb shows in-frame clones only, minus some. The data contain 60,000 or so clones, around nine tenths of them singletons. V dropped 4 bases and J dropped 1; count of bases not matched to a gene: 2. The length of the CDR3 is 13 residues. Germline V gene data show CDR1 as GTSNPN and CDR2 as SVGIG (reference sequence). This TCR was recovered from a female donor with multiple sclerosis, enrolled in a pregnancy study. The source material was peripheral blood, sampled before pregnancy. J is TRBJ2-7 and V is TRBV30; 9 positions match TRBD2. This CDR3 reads CAWTLAGSYEQYF. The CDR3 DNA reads TGTGCCTGGACGCTAGCGGGGTCCTACGAGCAGTACTTC.